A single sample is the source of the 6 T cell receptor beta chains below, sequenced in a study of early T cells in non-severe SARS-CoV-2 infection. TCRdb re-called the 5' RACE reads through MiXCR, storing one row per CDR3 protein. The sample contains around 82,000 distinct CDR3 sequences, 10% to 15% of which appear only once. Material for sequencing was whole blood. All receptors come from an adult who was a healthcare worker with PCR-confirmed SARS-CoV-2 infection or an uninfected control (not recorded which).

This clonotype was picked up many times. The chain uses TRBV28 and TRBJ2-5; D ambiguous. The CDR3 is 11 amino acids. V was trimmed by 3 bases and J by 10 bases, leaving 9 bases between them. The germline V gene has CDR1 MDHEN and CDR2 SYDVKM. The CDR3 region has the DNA TGTGCCAGCAGTTTTCTAACGCACCAGTACTTC. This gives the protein CASSFLTHQYF.

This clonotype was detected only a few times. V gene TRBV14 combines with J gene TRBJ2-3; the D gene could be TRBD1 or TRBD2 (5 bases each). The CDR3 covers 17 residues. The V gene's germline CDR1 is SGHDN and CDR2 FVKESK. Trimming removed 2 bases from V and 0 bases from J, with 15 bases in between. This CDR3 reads CASSQWAGTASTDTQYF. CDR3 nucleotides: TGTGCCAGCAGCCAATGGGCCGGGACGGCTAGCACAGATACGCAGTATTTT.

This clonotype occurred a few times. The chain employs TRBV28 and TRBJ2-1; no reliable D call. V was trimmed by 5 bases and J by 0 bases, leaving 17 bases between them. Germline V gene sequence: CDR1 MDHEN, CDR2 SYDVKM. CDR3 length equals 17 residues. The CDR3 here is CASSPLGPPSSYNEQFF. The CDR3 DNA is TGTGCCAGCAGTCCCTTAGGACCTCCGAGCTCCTACAATGAGCAGTTCTTC.

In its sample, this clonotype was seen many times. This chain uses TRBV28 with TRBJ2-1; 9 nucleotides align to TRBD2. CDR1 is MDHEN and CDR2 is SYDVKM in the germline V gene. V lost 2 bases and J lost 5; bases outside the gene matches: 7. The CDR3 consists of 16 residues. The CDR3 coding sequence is TGTGCCAGCAGTTTACTTAGCGGGAGAAGAAACAATGAGCAGTTCTTC. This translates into CASSLLSGRRNNEQFF.

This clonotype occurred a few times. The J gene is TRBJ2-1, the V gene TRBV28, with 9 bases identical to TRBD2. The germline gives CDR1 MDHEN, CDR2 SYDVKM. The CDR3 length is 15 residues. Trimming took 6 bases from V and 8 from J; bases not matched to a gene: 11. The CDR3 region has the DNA TGTGCCAGCAGCCGCACGGGACTAGCAGGAGATGAGCAGTTCTTC. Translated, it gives CASSRTGLAGDEQFF.

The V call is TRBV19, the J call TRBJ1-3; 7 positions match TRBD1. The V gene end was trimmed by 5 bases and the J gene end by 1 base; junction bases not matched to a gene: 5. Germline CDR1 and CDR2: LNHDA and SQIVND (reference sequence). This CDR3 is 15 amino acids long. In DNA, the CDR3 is TGTGCCAGTAGTGCAGGGACAGCGTCTGGAAACACCATATATTTT. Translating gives CASSAGTASGNTIYF.